This T cell receptor (beta chain) was found in a study of Ad26.COV2.S vaccination and SARS-CoV-2 variants. The wider study: COV1001, an Ad26.COV2.S trial, supplied this vaccine-arm donor. Broader study findings: Vaccine and placebo groups showed comparable non-spike TCR breadth.

Specified treatment: about 20 received Ad26.COV2.S at low or high dose, single or two shots; roughly five received placebo; per-sample allocation not given. Each sample was drawn 63 days after the first injection (of vaccine or placebo). Boston provided a donor who was an adult aged 18-55 years. A note on this clone: The target antigen is unknown.

TCRdb's table, derived via immunoSEQ multiplex PCR, lists solely in-frame clones and lacks some. The sample lists approximately 340,000 clones; approximately 85% were seen once. Germline V lookup: CDR1 MNHEY, CDR2 SVGAGI. V dropped 2 bases and J dropped 3; count of bases not matched to a gene: 7. CDR3 length equals 16 residues. Sample: peripheral blood, taken in a trial of Ad26.COV2.S vaccine versus placebo. This receptor was taken from a person between 18 and 65 years old who received the Ad26.COV2.S COVID-19 vaccine or a placebo. The chain recombines TRBV6-5 with TRBJ2-5, with 9 nucleotides matching TRBD2. The CDR3 region is CASSYGGGLAEETQYF. Written as DNA, the CDR3 is TGTGCCAGCAGTTACGGGGGGGGACTAGCAGAAGAGACCCAGTACTTC.